This is a list of T cell receptor beta chains from one sample in a study of blood T cell repertoires in COVID-19. The repertoire was sequenced with immunoSEQ multiplex PCR; TCRdb's copy has only in-frame clones and lacks some. The table lists about 290,000 clones, around nine tenths of them singletons. The sequenced material came from PBMCs or T cells enriched from blood (not recorded which). The receptors were gathered from a middle-aged woman who had recovered from COVID-19. Both conserved end residues are part of each CDR3. D genes are given only for firm matches. Not every row has a clone size; where given, it reads once, few, many or a size class.

>NA|TRBJ1-1|TRBV5-1|NA
TGCGCCAGCAGCTCCGGACAGCCTGGAACTGAAGCTTTCTTT
CASSSGQPGTEAFF
>NA|TRBJ2-1|TRBV19|TRBD2
TGTGCCAGTCAAATACCGGGACTAGCGGGAATCAATGAGCAGTTCTTC
CASQIPGLAGINEQFF
>NA|TRBJ2-2|TRBV6-5|TRBD2
TGTGCCAGCAGTTACGGGCAGCGGGGGGTGGAGCTGTTTTTT
CASSYGQRGVELFF
>NA|TRBJ1-1|TRBV29-1|NA
TGCAGCGTTGACAGGACTTTGAACACTGAAGCTTTCTTT
CSVDRTLNTEAFF
>NA|TRBJ1-2|TRBV5-6|NA
TGTGCCAGCAGCCTGCAGGGGAGTCGGGTCTATGGCTACACCTTC
CASSLQGSRVYGYTF
>NA|TRBJ1-4|TRBV6-5|NA
TGTGCCAGCAGTTACGGGCGGGGGGAAAAACTGTTTTTT
CASSYGRGEKLFF
>NA|TRBJ2-3|TRBV7-9|TRBD2
TGTGCCAGCAGCCGTGGACTAGGAATCACAGATACGCAGTATTTT
CASSRGLGITDTQYF
>NA|TRBJ2-3|TRBV5-1|NA
TGCGCCAGCAGCTTGGGGACGGGGATTGCCACAGATACGCAGTATTTT
CASSLGTGIATDTQYF
>NA|TRBJ1-2|TRBV5-1|NA
TGCGCCAGCAGCTTGGGACAGAACTATGGCTACACCTTC
CASSLGQNYGYTF
>NA|TRBJ1-5|TRBV27|NA
TGTGCCAGCAGCACCTTACGGGAGGGGGGCAATCAGCCCCAGCATTTT
CASSTLREGGNQPQHF
>NA|TRBJ2-1|TRBV19|TRBD2
TGTGCCAGTAGTAACATAGCGGGGACAACCTACAATGAGCAGTTCTTC
CASSNIAGTTYNEQFF
>NA|TRBJ2-7|TRBV27|TRBD2
TGTGCCAGCAGTTTATTACCGGGAGGACTAGCGGGAGTCCCCTACGAGCAGTACTTC
CASSLLPGGLAGVPYEQYF
>NA|TRBJ1-1|TRBV10-3|NA
TGTGCCATCACCGAAAGACCGCCCGGGACAACAACTGAAGCTTTCTTT
CAITERPPGTTTEAFF
>once|TRBJ1-4|TRBV18|NA
TGTGCCAGCTCACCCCCCGCCAGGGGAGATGAAAAACTGTTTTTT
CASSPPARGDEKLFF
>NA|TRBJ1-1|TRBV18|NA
TGTGCCAGCTCCCAAAGGGGCACTGAAGCTTTCTTT
CASSQRGTEAFF
>NA|TRBJ1-2|TRBV5-1|NA
TGCGCCAGCAGACGTACGGTGGAGGGTGGGTATGGCTACACCTTC
CASRRTVEGGYGYTF
>once|TRBJ1-2|TRBV5-4|NA
TGTGCCAGCAGCTCTCCCACGAGGCGTGACGGCTACACCTTC
CASSSPTRRDGYTF
>NA|TRBJ2-3|TRBV29-1|NA
TGCAGCGTTATGGCGGATAGCACAGATACGCAGTATTTT
CSVMADSTDTQYF
>NA|TRBJ1-2|TRBV30|NA
TGTGCCTGGAGTGGGCAGTGGGGCGGCTACACCTTC
CAWSGQWGGYTF
>NA|TRBJ2-2|TRBV5-1|NA
TGCGCCAGCAGCTTGTTCGGCGGGACCGGGGAGCTGTTTTTT
CASSLFGGTGELFF
>NA|TRBJ2-7|TRBV6-2/TRBV6-3|TRBD1
TGTGCCAGCAGTTACTCCCCTTACTCCGGGACAGGGTCCTACGAGCAGTACTTC
CASSYSPYSGTGSYEQYF
>once|TRBJ2-1|TRBV3-1/TRBV3-2|TRBD2
TGTGCCAGCAGCCAAGATATGGGGGGACTAGCGGGAGTATACTACAATGAGCAGTTCTTC
CASSQDMGGLAGVYYNEQFF